This T cell receptor beta chain is drawn from a study of CD8+ T cells in alopecia areata. Overall study findings and caveats: Higher clonality and more expanded CD8+ clones appeared in lesional than normal scalp. Possibly because of HLA-related factors, TCR sharing was less clear across patients than in mice. Normal-skin resident alphabeta T cells also appear among scalp sample sequences.

After isolation, RNA underwent reverse transcription to generate cDNA as the sequencing template. The data were produced by immunoSEQ multiplex PCR, yet TCRdb's version contains in-frame clones alone and is incomplete. The sample shows about 110,000 clones, around 55% of them seen only once. Germline V lookup: CDR1 SQVTM, CDR2 ANQGSEA. The CDR3 is 11 residues long. Sorting separated CD4+ and CD8+ T cells out of PBMCs. As regards this clone: Antigen unknown.

The sample comprised CD8+ T cells sorted from blood. The receptor's source is a human donor in good health. The rearrangement joins TRBV29-1 to TRBJ2-7; D may be TRBD2 (6 bases). CDR3 sequence reads: CGASAGFEQYF. The CDR3 nucleotides are TGCGGAGCTTCCGCGGGGTTCGAGCAGTACTTC.